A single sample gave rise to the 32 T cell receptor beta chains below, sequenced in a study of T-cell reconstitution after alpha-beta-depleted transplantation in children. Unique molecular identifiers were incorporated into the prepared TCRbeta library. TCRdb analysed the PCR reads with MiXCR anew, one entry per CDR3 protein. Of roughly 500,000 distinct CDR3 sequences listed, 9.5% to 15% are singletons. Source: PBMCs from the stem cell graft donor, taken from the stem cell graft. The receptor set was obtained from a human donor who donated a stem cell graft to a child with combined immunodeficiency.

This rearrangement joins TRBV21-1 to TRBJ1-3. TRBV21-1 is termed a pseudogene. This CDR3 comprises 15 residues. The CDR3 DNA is TGTGCCAGCAGCAAGGGAGCCGTCTCTGGAAACACCATATATTTT. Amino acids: CASSKGAVSGNTIYF.

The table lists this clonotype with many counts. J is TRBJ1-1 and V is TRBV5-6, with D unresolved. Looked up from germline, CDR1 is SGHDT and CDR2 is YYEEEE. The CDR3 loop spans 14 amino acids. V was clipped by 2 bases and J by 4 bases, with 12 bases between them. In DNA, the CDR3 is TGTGCCAGCAGCTTATTTTCTAAGGCCACTGAAGCTTTCTTT. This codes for CASSLFSKATEAFF. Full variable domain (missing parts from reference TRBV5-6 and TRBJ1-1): DAGVTQSPTHLIKTRGQQVTLRCSPKSGHDTVSWYQQALGQGPQFIFQYYEEEERQRGNFPDRFSGHQFPNYSSELNVNALLLGDSALYLCASSLFSKATEAFFGQGTRLTVV.

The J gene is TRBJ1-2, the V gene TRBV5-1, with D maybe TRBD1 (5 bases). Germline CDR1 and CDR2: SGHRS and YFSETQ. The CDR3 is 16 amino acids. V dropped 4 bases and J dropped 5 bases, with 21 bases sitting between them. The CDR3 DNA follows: TGCGCCAGCAGCAGGGGTAGGGGCCCTCCCTTTTATGGCTACACCTTC. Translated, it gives CASSRGRGPPFYGYTF. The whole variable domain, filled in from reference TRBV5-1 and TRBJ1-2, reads KAGVTQTPRYLIKTRGQQVTLSCSPISGHRSVSWYQQTPGQGLQFLFEYFSETQRNKGNFPGRFSGRQFSNSRSEMNVSTLELGDSALYLCASSRGRGPPFYGYTFGSGTRLTVV.

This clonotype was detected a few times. The CDR3 sequence: CASSVVSGSMDEQFF. The CDR3 region has the DNA TGTGCCAGCAGCGTAGTTAGCGGGAGTATGGATGAGCAGTTCTTC. The J gene is TRBJ2-1, the V gene TRBV9, with 9 bases fitting TRBD2. V was clipped by 0 bases and J by 8 bases; unmatched bases: 6. CDR3 length: 15 amino acids. Germline V gene lookup returns CDR1 SGDLS and CDR2 YYNGEE.

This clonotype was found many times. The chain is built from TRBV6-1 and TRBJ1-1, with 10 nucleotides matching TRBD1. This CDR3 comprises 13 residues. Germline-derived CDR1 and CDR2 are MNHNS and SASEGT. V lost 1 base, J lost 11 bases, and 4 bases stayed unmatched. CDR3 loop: CASSEVRDRGAFF. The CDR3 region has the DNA TGTGCCAGCAGTGAAGTAAGGGACAGGGGCGCTTTCTTT.

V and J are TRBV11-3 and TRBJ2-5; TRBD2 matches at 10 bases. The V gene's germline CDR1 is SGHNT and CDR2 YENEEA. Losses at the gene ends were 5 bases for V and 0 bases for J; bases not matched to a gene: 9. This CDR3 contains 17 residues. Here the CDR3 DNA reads TGTGCCAGCAGCCGTGGACTAGCGGAACCGTACCAAGAGACCCAGTACTTC. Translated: CASSRGLAEPYQETQYF.

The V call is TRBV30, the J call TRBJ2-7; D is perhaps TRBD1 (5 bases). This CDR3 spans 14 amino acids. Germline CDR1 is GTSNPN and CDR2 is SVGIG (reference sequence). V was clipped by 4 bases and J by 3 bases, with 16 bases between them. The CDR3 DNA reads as TGTGCCTGGAAGGGGTTGGCCCAGGGCTACGAGCAGTACTTC. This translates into CAWKGLAQGYEQYF.

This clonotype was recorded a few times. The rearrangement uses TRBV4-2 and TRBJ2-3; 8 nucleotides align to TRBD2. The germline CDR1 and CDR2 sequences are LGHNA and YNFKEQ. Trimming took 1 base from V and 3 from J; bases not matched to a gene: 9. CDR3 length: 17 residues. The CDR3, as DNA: TGTGCCAGCAGCCAAGGGCGGGGGGCTGGAAGTACAGATACGCAGTATTTT. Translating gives CASSQGRGAGSTDTQYF.

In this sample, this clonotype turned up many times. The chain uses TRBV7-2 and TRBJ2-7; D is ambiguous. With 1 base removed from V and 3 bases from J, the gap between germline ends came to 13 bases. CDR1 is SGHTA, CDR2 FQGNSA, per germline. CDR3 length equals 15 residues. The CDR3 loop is CASSLVPLVGYEQYF. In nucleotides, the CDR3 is TGTGCCAGCAGCTTAGTCCCCTTAGTAGGCTACGAGCAGTACTTC.

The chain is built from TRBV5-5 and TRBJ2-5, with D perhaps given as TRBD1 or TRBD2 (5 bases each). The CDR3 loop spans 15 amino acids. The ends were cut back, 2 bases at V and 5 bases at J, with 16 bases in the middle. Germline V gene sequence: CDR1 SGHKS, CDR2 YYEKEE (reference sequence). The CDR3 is CASSFVLYRDETQYF. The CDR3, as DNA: TGTGCCAGCAGCTTCGTTTTGTATCGGGACGAGACCCAGTACTTC. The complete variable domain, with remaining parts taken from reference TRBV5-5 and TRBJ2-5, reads DAGVTQSPTHLIKTRGQQVTLRCSPISGHKSVSWYQQVLGQGPQFIFQYYEKEERGRGNFPDRFSARQFPNYSSELNVNALLLGDSALYLCASSFVLYRDETQYFGPGTRLLVL.

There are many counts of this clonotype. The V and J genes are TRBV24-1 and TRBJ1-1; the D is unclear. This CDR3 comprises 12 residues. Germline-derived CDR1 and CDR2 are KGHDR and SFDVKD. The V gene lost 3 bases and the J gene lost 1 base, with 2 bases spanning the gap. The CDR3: CATSDPNTEAFF. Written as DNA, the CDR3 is TGTGCCACCAGTGATCCGAACACTGAAGCTTTCTTT.

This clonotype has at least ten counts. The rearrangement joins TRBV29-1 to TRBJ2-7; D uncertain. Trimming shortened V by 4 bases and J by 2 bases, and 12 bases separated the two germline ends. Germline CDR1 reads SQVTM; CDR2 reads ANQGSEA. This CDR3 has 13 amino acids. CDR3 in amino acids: CSVVYTATYEQYF. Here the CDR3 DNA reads TGCAGCGTTGTCTATACAGCTACCTACGAGCAGTACTTC.

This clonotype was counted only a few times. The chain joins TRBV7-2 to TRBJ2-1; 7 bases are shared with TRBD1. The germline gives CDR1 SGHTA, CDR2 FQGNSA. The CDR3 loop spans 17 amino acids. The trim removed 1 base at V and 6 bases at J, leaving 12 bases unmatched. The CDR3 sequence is CASSLGVPGTATNEQFF. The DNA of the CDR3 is TGTGCCAGCAGCTTAGGGGTCCCCGGGACAGCGACCAATGAGCAGTTCTTC.

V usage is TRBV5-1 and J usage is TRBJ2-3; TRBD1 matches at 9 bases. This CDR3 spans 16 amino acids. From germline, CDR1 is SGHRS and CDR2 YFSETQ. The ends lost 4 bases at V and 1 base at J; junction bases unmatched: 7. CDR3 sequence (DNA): TGCGCCAGCAGCGGGCCGGGACAGGGAGGCACAGATACGCAGTATTTT. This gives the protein CASSGPGQGGTDTQYF. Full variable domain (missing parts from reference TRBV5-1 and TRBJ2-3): KAGVTQTPRYLIKTRGQQVTLSCSPISGHRSVSWYQQTPGQGLQFLFEYFSETQRNKGNFPGRFSGRQFSNSRSEMNVSTLELGDSALYLCASSGPGQGGTDTQYFGPGTRLTVL.

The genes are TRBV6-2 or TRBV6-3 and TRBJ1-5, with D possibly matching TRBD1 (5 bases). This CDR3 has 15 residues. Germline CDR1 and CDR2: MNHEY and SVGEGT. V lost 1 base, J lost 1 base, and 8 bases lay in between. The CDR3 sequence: CASSYFGDSNQPQHF. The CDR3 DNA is TGTGCCAGCAGTTACTTCGGGGACAGCAATCAGCCCCAGCATTTT.

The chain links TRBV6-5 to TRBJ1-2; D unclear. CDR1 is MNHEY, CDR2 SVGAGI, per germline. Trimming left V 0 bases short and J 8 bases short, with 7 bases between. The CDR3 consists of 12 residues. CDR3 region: CASSYSGWGYTF. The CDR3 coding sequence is TGTGCCAGCAGTTACTCAGGGTGGGGCTACACCTTC.

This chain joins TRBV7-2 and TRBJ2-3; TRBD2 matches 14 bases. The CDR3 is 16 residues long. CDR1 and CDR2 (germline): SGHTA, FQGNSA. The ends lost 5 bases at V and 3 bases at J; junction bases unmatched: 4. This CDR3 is CASSEGLAGVTDTQYF. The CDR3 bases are TGTGCCAGCAGCGAGGGACTAGCGGGAGTAACAGATACGCAGTATTTT.

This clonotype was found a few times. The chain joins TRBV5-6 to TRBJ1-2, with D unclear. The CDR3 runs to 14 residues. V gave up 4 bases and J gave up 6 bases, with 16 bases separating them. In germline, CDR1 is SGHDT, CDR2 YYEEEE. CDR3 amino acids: CASSQILGGDGYTF. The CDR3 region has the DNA TGTGCCAGCAGCCAAATTCTCGGCGGGGATGGCTACACCTTC.

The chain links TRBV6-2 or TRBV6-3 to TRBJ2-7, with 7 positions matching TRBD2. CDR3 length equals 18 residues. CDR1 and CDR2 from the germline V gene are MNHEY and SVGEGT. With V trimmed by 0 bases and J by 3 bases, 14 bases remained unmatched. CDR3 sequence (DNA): TGTGCCAGCAGTTACTCGATCGGGCCCACTAGCGAATACTACGAGCAGTACTTC. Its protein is CASSYSIGPTSEYYEQYF.

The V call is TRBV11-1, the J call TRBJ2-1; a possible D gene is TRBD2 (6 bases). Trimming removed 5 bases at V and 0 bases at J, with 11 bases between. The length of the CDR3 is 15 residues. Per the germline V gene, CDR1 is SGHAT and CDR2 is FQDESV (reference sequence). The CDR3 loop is CASSRDWSSYNEQFF. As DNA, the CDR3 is TGTGCCAGCAGCCGGGACTGGAGCTCCTACAATGAGCAGTTCTTC.

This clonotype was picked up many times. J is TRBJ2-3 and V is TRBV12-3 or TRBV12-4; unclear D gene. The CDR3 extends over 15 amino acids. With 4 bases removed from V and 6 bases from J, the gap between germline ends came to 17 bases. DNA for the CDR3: TGTGCCAGCAGTTCCCCGCCTGAAGGCCAGGATACGCAGTATTTT. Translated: CASSSPPEGQDTQYF.

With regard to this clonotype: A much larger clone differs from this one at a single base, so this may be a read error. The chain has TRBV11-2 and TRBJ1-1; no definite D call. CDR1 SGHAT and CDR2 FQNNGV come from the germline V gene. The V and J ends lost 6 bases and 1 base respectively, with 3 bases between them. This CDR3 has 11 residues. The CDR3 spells CASRANTEAFF. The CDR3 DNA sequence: TGTGCCAGCAGGGCGAACACTGAAGCTTTCTTT. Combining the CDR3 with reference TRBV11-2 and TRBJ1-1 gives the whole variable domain EAGVAQSPRYKIIEKRQSVAFWCNPISGHATLYWYQQILGQGPKLLIQFQNNGVVDDSQLPKDRFSAERLKGVDSTLKIQPAKLEDSAVYLCASRANTEAFFGQGTRLTVV.

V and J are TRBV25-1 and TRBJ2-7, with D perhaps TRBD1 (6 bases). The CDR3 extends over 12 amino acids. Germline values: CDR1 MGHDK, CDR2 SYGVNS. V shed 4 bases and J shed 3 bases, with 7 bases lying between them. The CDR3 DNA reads TGTGCCAGCAGTGGGGACATCTACGAGCAGTACTTC. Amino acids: CASSGDIYEQYF.

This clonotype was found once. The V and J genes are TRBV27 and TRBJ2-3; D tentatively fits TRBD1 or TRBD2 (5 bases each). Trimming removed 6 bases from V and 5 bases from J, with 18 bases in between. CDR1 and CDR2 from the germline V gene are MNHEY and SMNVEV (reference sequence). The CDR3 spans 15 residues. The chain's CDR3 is CASSREGFQGDTQYF. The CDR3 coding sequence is TGTGCCAGCAGCCGCGAGGGGTTTCAGGGAGATACGCAGTATTTT.

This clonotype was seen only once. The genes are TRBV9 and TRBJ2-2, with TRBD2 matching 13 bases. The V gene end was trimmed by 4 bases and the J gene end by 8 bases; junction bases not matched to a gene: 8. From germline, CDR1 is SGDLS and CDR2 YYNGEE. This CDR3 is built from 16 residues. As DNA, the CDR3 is TGTGCCAGCAGCACCACTAGCGGGAGGGCCTATGGGGAGCTGTTTTTT. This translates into CASSTTSGRAYGELFF.

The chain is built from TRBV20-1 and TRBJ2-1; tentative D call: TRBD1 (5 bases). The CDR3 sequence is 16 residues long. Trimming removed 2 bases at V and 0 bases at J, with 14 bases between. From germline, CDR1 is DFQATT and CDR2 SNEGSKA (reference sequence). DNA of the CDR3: TGCAGTGCTAGATCCTTCCAGGGTAGCTCCTACAATGAGCAGTTCTTC. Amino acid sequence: CSARSFQGSSYNEQFF.

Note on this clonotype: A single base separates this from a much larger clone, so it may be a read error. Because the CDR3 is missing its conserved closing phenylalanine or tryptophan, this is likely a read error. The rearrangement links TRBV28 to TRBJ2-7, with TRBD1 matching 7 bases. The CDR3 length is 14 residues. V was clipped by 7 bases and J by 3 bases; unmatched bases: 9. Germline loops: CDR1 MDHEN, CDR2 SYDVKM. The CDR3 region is CASKRQGIYYEQYS. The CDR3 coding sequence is TGTGCCAGCAAAAGACAGGGTATATACTACGAGCAGTACTCC.

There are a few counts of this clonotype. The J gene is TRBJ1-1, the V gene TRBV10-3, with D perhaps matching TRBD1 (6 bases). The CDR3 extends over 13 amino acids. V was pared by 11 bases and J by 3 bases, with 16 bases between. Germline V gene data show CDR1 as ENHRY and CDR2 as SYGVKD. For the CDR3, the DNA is TGTGCCTCGGTCGGGACAAGGGACACTGAAGCTTTCTTT. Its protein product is CASVGTRDTEAFF.

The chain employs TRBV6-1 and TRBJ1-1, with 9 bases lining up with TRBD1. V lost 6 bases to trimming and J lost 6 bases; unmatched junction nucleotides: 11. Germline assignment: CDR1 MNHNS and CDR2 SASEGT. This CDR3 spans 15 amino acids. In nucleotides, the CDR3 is TGTGCCAGCAGCCGGGACAGGGCCATATGGGCTGAAGCTTTCTTT. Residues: CASSRDRAIWAEAFF.

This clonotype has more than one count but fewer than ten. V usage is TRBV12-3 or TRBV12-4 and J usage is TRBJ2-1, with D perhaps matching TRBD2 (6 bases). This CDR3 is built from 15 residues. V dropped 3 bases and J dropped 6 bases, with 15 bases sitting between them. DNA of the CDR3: TGTGCCAGCAGTTTCACGACTAGAAGTCTCAATGAGCAGTTCTTC. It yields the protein CASSFTTRSLNEQFF.

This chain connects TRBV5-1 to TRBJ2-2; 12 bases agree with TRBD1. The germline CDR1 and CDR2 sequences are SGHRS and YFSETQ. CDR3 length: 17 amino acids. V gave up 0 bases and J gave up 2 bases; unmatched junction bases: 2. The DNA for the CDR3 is TGCGCCAGCAGCTTGGTCGGGACAGGGGGCAACACCGGGGAGCTGTTTTTT. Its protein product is CASSLVGTGGNTGELFF.

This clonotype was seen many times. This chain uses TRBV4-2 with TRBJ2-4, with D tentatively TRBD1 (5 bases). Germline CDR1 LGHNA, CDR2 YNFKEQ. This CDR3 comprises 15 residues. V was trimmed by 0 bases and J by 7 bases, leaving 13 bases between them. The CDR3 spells CASSQDYAGKNIQYF. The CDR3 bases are TGTGCCAGCAGCCAAGATTACGCAGGGAAGAACATTCAGTACTTC.